This T cell receptor beta chain was recorded in a study of cytomegalovirus exposure and HLA in healthy donors. With 7 bases removed from V and 10 bases from J, the gap between germline ends came to 17 bases. Per the germline V gene, CDR1 is MNHEY and CDR2 is SVGAGI. The CDR3 covers 13 residues. The PCR ran on 60 Vbeta and 13 Jbeta primers. Generated by immunoSEQ multiplex PCR, the TCRdb table keeps only in-frame clones and is missing some. There are approximately 40,000 clones in the sample; about four fifths occur only once, and about a tenth lies in the top ten. The gene calls are TRBV6-5 and TRBJ2-1; D is perhaps TRBD2 (6 bases). The clonotype originates from a woman between 40 and 50 years old in good health and CMV-seronegative. The sequenced sample was PBMCs. For the CDR3, the DNA is TGTGCCAGCATCCACGGGGCGACTAGGGAGCAGTTCTTC. Translating gives CASIHGATREQFF.